This paragraph reports one T cell receptor beta chain. The specificity of this receptor is unknown. Per-base quality was not reported, and no clone a single base away is much larger than it. The sample comes from a study of T cell repertoires in cytomegalovirus infection (dated by TCRdb to the late 2010s). Background for the entire study: Peptide stimulations targeted recently identified HLA-C-restricted CMV epitopes, whose presentation resists viral immunomodulation, together with well-studied HLA-B-restricted epitopes. Donor HLA type was relevant to the analysis, as public TCR beta signatures indicated carriage of CMV infection together with the matching HLA type.

The sample's treatment or condition label, decoded: in vitro stimulation with specific CMV peptide epitopes to enrich CMV-specific T cells. V gives up 10 bases and J gives up 3 bases, and the segment between their germline ends measures 27 bases. Including the terminal cysteine and phenylalanine, the CDR3 comprises 17 residues. The sequence is cut down to CDR3 DNA, 51 bases in frame from base 1. Looking up the germline V gene (reference sequence) yields CDR1 MNHEY and CDR2 SMNVEV. General conclusions and limits of the study: The ex vivo response was dominated by HLA-C-restricted CMV-specific TCR beta clonotypes, which also provided the single most frequent clonotype in two of eight donors. In both this cohort and an independent approximately 350-donor cohort, the cumulative frequency of public TCR beta family members distinguished carriers of CMV infection plus the relevant HLA type.

Sequencer: Illumina HiSeq 1500. TCRdb reworked the public reads: Q25 trimming with fastp, MiXCR clone assembly, productive beta chains retained. Every distinct CDR3 protein forms one entry, paired with its most common genes and DNA. Within this sample are roughly 700,000 distinct CDR3 sequences, with roughly 36% of them counted one time only. Approximately 18% of the sample is taken by the ten largest. The chain couples TRBV27 to TRBJ1-1, with the D gene not confidently named. The clonotype comes from a human donor in good health (CMV status not recorded). Some clones in this sample may be carry-over from other donors' samples. The sequenced sample was cultured PBMCs, obtained from culture after CMV antigen stimulation. The sequence in DNA is TGTGCCACCGGTAAGACACCACCAAGACCCCGGGACACTGAAGCTTTCTTT. It codes for CATGKTPPRPRDTEAFF.